This T cell receptor beta chain originates from a study of T cell repertoires in cytomegalovirus infection (dated by TCRdb to about 2019). The study in broad terms: Donor HLA type was relevant to the analysis, as public TCR beta signatures indicated carriage of CMV infection together with the matching HLA type. Beyond this particular receptor, the publication reports: In both this cohort and an independent cohort of over 350 donors, the cumulative frequency of public TCR beta family members distinguished carriers of CMV infection plus the relevant HLA type. The ex vivo response was dominated by HLA-C-restricted CMV-specific TCR beta clonotypes, which also provided the single most frequent clonotype in two of eight donors.

Sequenced using an Illumina HiSeq 1500. Clones were called with MiXCR by TCRdb after fastp trimmed the public reads at Q25, and only in-frame beta chains were retained. For every CDR3 protein sequence, its rows merge into one entry that carries the most common genes and DNA. Counted in this sample were approximately 490,000 distinct CDR3 sequences; around 11% of them appeared once. The top ten clonotypes cover around 9.6% of the sample. Reading from cysteine to phenylalanine, the CDR3 counts 12 amino acids. The only DNA kept is the CDR3, 36 bases in frame from the first base. V trim: 8 bases; J trim: 8 bases; unmatched bases: 5. The germline V gene encodes CDR1 MNHEY and CDR2 SMNVEV (reference sequence). There are many counts of this clonotype. It lacks a known antigen. Base qualities were left out, and no much larger clone turns up one base away.

Sequenced: PBMCs. The TCR sequence derives from a human donor in good health (CMV status not recorded). Some clones in this sample may be carry-over from other donors' samples. The rearranged segments are TRBV27 and TRBJ1-2; TRBD1 aligns with 10 central bases. The CDR3 protein sequence reads: CASWDRGGGYTF. The bases read TGTGCCAGCTGGGACAGGGGAGGCGGCTACACCTTC.